This T cell receptor (beta chain) emerged from a study of technical replicates of blood from four donors. V was trimmed by 4 bases and J by 5 bases, leaving 20 bases between them. Germline-derived CDR1 and CDR2 are MNHNY and SVGAGI (reference sequence). This CDR3 has 16 amino acids. TCRdb keeps only in-frame clones here, not all; method: immunoSEQ multiplex PCR. The data contain about 75,000 clones, nearly 98% of them singletons. The J gene is TRBJ1-2, the V gene TRBV6-6; D possibly corresponds to TRBD1 (6 bases). Sequencing input: T cells isolated from PBMCs. The origin of this receptor is a human donor in good health. CDR3 amino acids: CASSSPLDRPGYGYTF. In nucleotides, the CDR3 is TGTGCCAGCAGTTCACCACTAGACAGGCCAGGATATGGCTACACCTTC.